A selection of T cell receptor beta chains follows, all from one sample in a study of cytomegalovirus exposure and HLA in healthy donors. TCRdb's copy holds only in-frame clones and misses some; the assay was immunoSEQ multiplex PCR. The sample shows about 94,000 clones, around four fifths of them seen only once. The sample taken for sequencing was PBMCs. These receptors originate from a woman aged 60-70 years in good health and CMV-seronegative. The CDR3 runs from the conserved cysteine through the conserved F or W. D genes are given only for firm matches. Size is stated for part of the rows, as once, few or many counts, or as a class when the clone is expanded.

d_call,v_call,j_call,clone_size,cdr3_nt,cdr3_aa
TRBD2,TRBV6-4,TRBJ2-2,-,TGTGCCAGCAGTGACGAGGCGGGGGCGAACACCGGGGAGCTGTTTTTT,CASSDEAGANTGELFF
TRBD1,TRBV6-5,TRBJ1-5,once,TGTGCCAGCAGTTGGACAGGGGGTAATCAGCCCCAGCATTTT,CASSWTGGNQPQHF
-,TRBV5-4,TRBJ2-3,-,TGTGCCAGCAGCACTGTGGGCACAGATACGCAGTATTTT,CASSTVGTDTQYF
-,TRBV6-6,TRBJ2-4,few,TGTGCCAGCACCCCCCCGGGTTCCAAAAACATTCAGTACTTC,CASTPPGSKNIQYF
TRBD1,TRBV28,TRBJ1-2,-,TGTGCCACCAACGACAGGGTTGGCTACACCTTC,CATNDRVGYTF
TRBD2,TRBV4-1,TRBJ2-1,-,TGCGCCAGCAGCCAAATTAGTCTAGCGGGAGGAATAAATGAGCAGTTCTTC,CASSQISLAGGINEQFF
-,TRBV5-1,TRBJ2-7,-,TGCGCCAGCAGCTTGAGGGCACAGGGCGGTGTTTACGAGCAGTACTTC,CASSLRAQGGVYEQYF
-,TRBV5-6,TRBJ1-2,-,TGTGCCAGCAGCGCTCTAGGATCTGGCTACACCTTC,CASSALGSGYTF
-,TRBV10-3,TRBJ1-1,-,TGTGCCATCAGTGAGGTGACAGGTGGGAACACTGAAGCTTTCTTT,CAISEVTGGNTEAFF
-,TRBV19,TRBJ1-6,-,TGTGCCAGTAGTATCGGGCAGGGTAATTCACCCCTCCACTTT,CASSIGQGNSPLHF
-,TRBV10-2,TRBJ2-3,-,TGCGCCAGCAGTGAGGGCAGTAGCACAGATACGCAGTATTTT,CASSEGSSTDTQYF
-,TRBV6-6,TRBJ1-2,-,TGTGCCAGCATCTACGGGGGGGCCCATGGCTACACCTTC,CASIYGGAHGYTF
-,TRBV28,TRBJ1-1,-,TGTGCCAGCAGTCTGACAGGCCGGAACACTGAAGCTTTCTTT,CASSLTGRNTEAFF
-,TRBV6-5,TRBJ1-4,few,TGTGCCAGCAGTTTGAGGGTAACGGGGGAAAAACTGTTTTTT,CASSLRVTGEKLFF
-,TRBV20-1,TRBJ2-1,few,TGCAGTGCTAGACTCGACAATGAGCAGTTCTTC,CSARLDNEQFF
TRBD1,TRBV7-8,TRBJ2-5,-,TGTGCCAGCAGCTTAACACAGGGGTATGGTCAAGAGACCCAGTACTTC,CASSLTQGYGQETQYF
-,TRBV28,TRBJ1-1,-,TGTGCCAGCAGTTTGGGGGGAGGGTTGAACACTGAAGCTTTCTTT,CASSLGGGLNTEAFF
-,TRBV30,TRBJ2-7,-,TGTGCCTGGAGTGTACTGGAGGCTCCCTACGAGCAGTACTTC,CAWSVLEAPYEQYF
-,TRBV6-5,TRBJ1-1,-,TGTGCCAGCAGTTACCGGGGAGGGGACACTGAAGCTTTCTTT,CASSYRGGDTEAFF
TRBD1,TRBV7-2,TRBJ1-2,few,TGTGCCAGCCTTAAGGACAGGGGCTTAAGGGGCTACACCTTC,CASLKDRGLRGYTF
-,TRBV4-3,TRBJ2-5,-,TGCGCCAGCAGCCAAGCCGCTGGTGGCGGCGAGACCCAGTACTTC,CASSQAAGGGETQYF
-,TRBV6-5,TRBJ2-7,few,TGTGCCAGCAGAAGCACGGGTGAGCAGTACTTC,CASRSTGEQYF
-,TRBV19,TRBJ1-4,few,TGTGCCAGTCAACGGGATGAAAAACTGTTTTTT,CASQRDEKLFF
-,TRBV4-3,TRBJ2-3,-,TGCGCCAGCAGCCAGAACAACCCCCTGACGGGGACAGATACGCAGTATTTT,CASSQNNPLTGTDTQYF
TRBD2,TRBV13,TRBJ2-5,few,TGTGCCAGCAGCCCTATCGGCCTAGCGGGAGGAGAGGAGACCCAGTACTTC,CASSPIGLAGGEETQYF
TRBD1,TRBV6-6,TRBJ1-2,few,TGTGCCAGTCGGACAGGCCGTTCTAACTATGGCTACACCTTC,CASRTGRSNYGYTF
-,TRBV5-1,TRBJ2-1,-,TGCGCCAGCAGCTTGGAAGGGGGGGTCTCCTACAATGAGCAGTTCTTC,CASSLEGGVSYNEQFF
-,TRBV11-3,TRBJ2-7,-,TGTGCCAGCAGCCTAAGGGGAACTGAGACCGAGCAGTACTTC,CASSLRGTETEQYF
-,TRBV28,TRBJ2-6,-,TGTGCCAGCAGTTTATCCTTCAGCTCTGGGGCCAACGTCCTGACTTTC,CASSLSFSSGANVLTF
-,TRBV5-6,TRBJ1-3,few,TGTGCCAGCAGCTTCGGGACAATCTCTGGAAACACCATATATTTT,CASSFGTISGNTIYF
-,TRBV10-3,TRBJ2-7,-,TGTGCCATCAGTGAATCTGGGGCGAACTACGAGCAGTACTTC,CAISESGANYEQYF
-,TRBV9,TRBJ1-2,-,TGTGCCAGCAGCCCCCGAGGGGGGGCTGACTATGGCTACACCTTC,CASSPRGGADYGYTF
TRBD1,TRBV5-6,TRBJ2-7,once,TGTGCCAGCAGCTTGGATTGGACAGGGCGCTCCTACGAGCAGTACTTC,CASSLDWTGRSYEQYF
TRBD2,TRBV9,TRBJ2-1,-,TGTGCCAGCAGCAGAGGGGTATCTAGCGGGGGAGCAGCTTCCGTCGAGCAGTTCTTC,CASSRGVSSGGAASVEQFF
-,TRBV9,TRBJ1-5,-,TGTGCCAGCAGCCCCGGGGGGGGATATAGCAATCAGCCCCAGCATTTT,CASSPGGGYSNQPQHF
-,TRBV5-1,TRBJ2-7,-,TGCGCCAGCAGCTTGGCCGGGGGAGCCTACGAGCAGTACTTC,CASSLAGGAYEQYF
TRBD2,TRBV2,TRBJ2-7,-,TGTGCCAGCAGGGGGACTAGCTCCTACGAGCAGTACTTC,CASRGTSSYEQYF
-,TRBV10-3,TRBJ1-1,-,TGTGCCATCAGCGCCGGGACTGAAGCTTTCTTT,CAISAGTEAFF
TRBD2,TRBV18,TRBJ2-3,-,TGTGCCAGCTCACTCGGGACTAGCGGGACAGGGGATACGCAGTATTTT,CASSLGTSGTGDTQYF
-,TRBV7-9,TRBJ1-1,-,TGTGCCAGCAGTTGGACCGGACAAGTGAACACTGAAGCTTTCTTT,CASSWTGQVNTEAFF
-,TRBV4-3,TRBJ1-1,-,TGCGCCAGCAGCCCAGGGTTCAACACTGAAGCTTTCTTT,CASSPGFNTEAFF